Listed here is a single T cell receptor beta chain. There is no known antigen for this receptor. Base qualities are not provided; no much larger clone lies one nucleotide away. Sequences MDHEN (CDR1) and SYDVKM (CDR2) are obtained from the germline V gene. V is shortened by 6 bases, J by 2 bases, and the region joining them spans 0 bases. From its cysteine to its phenylalanine, the CDR3 spans 10 amino acids. Left in the record is the CDR3 DNA by itself, 30 bases read in frame from the first base. These data are taken from a study of shared clonotypes between healthy human individuals (dated by TCRdb to 2019 to 2021). Turning to the overall study: The cohort included three men and a couple of women between 18 and 49 years of age. Blood TCR repertoires of roughly five healthy adults were deeply sequenced to estimate repertoire size and the extent of clonotype sharing between individuals. To increase sequencing depth and limit assay-specific biases, different laboratories used diverse techniques to prepare libraries and sequence TCR repertoires. Leukapheresis yielded between about 0.9 and 8.9 billion PBMCs per donor. For each donor, three plates each were used for CD4 naive and CD4 memory, two plates were used for CD8 naive, and one plate was used for CD8 memory.

What the research found in general, with its limitations: Across a handful of donors, around 5% of naive CD4, around 3.3% of naive CD8, 2.3% of memory CD4, and approximately 0.42% of memory CD8 clonotypes were shared. Compared with non-shared clonotypes, the clonotypes found in all four sorted-subset donors had higher generation probabilities. Estimated clonotype richness was generally larger for naive than for memory subsets. Because the study included only a small number of donors, the genetic and exposure-history diversity represented was limited. Sampling was restricted to blood, and TCR repertoires in tissue are likely to differ from TCR repertoires in blood. Rarefaction of sorted-subset datasets indicated incomplete sequencing despite the large sequencing depth. Pairwise subsampling led to the expectation that sequencing depth would affect the degree of clonotype sharing among donors.

CD8 naive samples were CD45RO-negative cells positively selected for CCR7, giving a CD45RA+CCR7+ population that excluded TemRA cells. The donors were healthy, HIV-negative adults with no recently reported acute infections or vaccinations. Every donor was a Caucasian adult residing in Nashville, Tennessee, USA. After blood collection by leukapheresis, PBMCs were isolated using Ficoll-Histopaque density gradient centrifugation and then cryopreserved in the vapor phase of liquid nitrogen. Analytical flow cytometry was used to check the purity and quantity of every magnetically sorted T cell population. From each sorted fraction, genomic DNA was isolated and quantified by UV absorbance on a Nanodrop 2000c. Using the deep immunoSEQ assay, TCR CDR3 regions were amplified from genomic DNA by multiplex PCR. Genomic DNA extracted from each cell subset was distributed evenly over all wells of several immunoSEQ 96-well plates, and each plate served as one replicate. For sorted subsets, about 200 ng genomic DNA, equal to 25,000 to 35,000 T cell genomes, was loaded into each replicate PCR. The purified libraries were quantified using a Qubit 3.0 fluorometer, sized with a Bioanalyzer 2100, and then quantified again using the KAPA Library Quantification kit. Every immunoSEQ 96-well plate was sequenced on a separate single-read 150-cycle Illumina NextSeq 550 flow cell. Under the source paper's analysis protocol: The immunoSEQ output contained only junctional sequences without quality scores, so filtering could not match that applied to full-length reads. To assign V/J genes and CDR3, sequences were annotated using PyIR, a Python wrapper for IgBLAST v1.9, with IMGT germline references. Any read was removed if the V/J assignment was weak (E-value above 1e-6), the CDR3 was missing, or the read contained stop codons, out-of-frame junctions, or ambiguous translated residues. V3J clonotypes were defined as sequences sharing an identical inferred V gene, J gene, and CDR3 amino acid sequence. The percentage overlap between two repertoires was calculated by dividing the number of shared unique clonotypes by the size of the smaller repertoire. Three approaches were used to assess repertoire richness: RTK rarefaction, the Chao1 estimator, and Recon v2.1 estimates of unobserved clonotypes. For all TCRbeta clonotypes obtained by the gDNA method from a few donors, generation probabilities were computed with OLGA. TCRdb's version of the immuneACCESS table is confined to in-frame rearrangements and falls short of the full clone set. An unresolved V gene accounts for under half of the shortfall where checked; the remainder is of unknown origin. The V and J calls and clone size were taken over from that table, and D and trimming were inferred from the DNA. This sample is represented by 800,000 or so clones; approximately 97% of them were singletons. The ten largest clones add up to under 0.25% of the sample.

This receptor was obtained from a man aged 25-45 years in good health. The chain joins TRBV28 to TRBJ2-3; there is no confident call for the D gene. Material: naive CD8+ T cells sorted from blood. The sample's cell subset or site, from its label and the paper: CD45RA+CCR7+. The CDR3 protein sequence reads: CASSTDTQYF. In nucleotide form, the sequence is TGTGCCAGCAGCACAGATACGCAGTATTTT.